This TCR beta chain derives from a study of T cell responses to AZD1222 COVID-19 vaccine. Study-wide results and limits: Females made up more of the donors, who were largely white British, and clonal diversity may have come out too low. As reported, nearly half of all spike-specific TCRs target variant regions that are unmutated. The CD4 TCRs associated with vaccination extended across spike and predominated at 160-218 and 743-854. Spike-specific TCR breadth and depth were elevated following two AZD1222 doses.

The V gene's germline CDR1 is SGHKS and CDR2 YYEKEE (reference sequence). This CDR3 has 14 amino acids. Trimming took 4 bases from V and 0 from J, leaving 10 bases between them. For this clone: The antigen is undetermined.

TCRdb's table, derived via immunoSEQ multiplex PCR, lists solely in-frame clones and lacks some. Of roughly 84,000 clones in the sample, nearly 90% are singletons; the top ten hold 1.5%. The sample here was peripheral blood, taken on day 0 of AZD1222 vaccination. The clonotype was recovered from an adult in good health. The chain is built from TRBV5-5 and TRBJ1-1; no clear D gene. In DNA, the CDR3 is TGTGCCAGCAGCCCTCCCCCACTGAACACTGAAGCTTTCTTT. Its translation: CASSPPPLNTEAFF.